Listed here is a single T cell receptor beta chain. What it recognizes is unknown. In the PCR, 60 Vbeta and 13 Jbeta primers were used. This table comes from immunoSEQ multiplex PCR, and its TCRdb copy is limited to in-frame clones, with some not included. The repertoire holds 180,000 or so clones, roughly 75% seen once, with around 8% in the top ten. The length of the CDR3 is 13 residues. Germline assignment: CDR1 MNHEY and CDR2 SVGAGI. V lost 0 bases and J 7 bases, leaving 6 bases between the germline ends. The data belong to a study of cytomegalovirus exposure and HLA in healthy donors. General observations from the study: What a later analysis reportedly showed was that an Asian-associated ancestry cluster had fewer N-insertions than the 666-donor mean. Reports state that TCR beta sequences accurately predicted most subjects' HLA-A and HLA-B alleles.

Specimen: PBMCs. The V call is TRBV6-5, the J call TRBJ2-2; D gene unclear. The clonotype originates from a woman aged 35 to 49 in good health and CMV-seropositive. DNA for the CDR3: TGTGCCAGCAGTTACTCGAGACTCGGGGAGCTGTTTTTT. Translating gives CASSYSRLGELFF.